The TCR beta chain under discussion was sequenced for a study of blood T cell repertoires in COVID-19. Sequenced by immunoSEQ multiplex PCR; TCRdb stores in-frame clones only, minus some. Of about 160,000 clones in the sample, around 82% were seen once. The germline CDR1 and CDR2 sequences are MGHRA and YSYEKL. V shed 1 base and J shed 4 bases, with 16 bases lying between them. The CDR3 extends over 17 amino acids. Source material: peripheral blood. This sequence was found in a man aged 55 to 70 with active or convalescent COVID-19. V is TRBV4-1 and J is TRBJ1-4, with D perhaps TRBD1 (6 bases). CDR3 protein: CASSQVGRGGGNEKLFF. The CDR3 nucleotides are TGCGCCAGCAGCCAAGTTGGCAGGGGTGGAGGTAATGAAAAACTGTTTTTT.